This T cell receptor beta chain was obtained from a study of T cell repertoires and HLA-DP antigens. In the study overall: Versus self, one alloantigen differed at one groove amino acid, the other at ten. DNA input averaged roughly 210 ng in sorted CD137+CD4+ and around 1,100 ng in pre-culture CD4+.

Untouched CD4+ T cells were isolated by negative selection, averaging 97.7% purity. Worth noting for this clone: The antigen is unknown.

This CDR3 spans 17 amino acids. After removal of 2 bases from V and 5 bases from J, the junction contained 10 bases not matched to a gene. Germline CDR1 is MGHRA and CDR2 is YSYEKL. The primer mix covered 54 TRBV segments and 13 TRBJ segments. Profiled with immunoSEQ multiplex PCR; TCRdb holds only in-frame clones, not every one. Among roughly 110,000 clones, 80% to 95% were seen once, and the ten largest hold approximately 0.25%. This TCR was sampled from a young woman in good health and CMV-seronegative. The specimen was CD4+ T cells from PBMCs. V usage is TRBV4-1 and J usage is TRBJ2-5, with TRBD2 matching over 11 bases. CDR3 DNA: TGCGCCAGCAGCCAAAGGATTAGCGGGGGGGCCGCGGAGACCCAGTACTTC. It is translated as CASSQRISGGAAETQYF.